This passage covers 7 T cell receptor beta chains from one sample sequenced in a study of control samples from healthy donors and cancer patients. Sequencing was performed with immunoSEQ multiplex PCR; in TCRdb, only in-frame clones are kept and a portion is missing. The repertoire holds 100,000 to 150,000 clones, with around 90% as singletons. Sequenced sample: blood. The receptors come from a man aged 18 to 35 in good health.

This chain connects TRBV4-3 to TRBJ2-3; D may be TRBD2 (6 bases). CDR3 size: 15 residues. Trimming shortened V by 6 bases and J by 6 bases, and 19 bases separated the two germline ends. Looked up from germline, CDR1 is LGHNA and CDR2 is YSLEER. CDR3 amino acids: CASSRNRLDLDTQYF. CDR3 bases: TGCGCCAGCAGTCGAAATAGACTAGACCTTGATACGCAGTATTTT.

The chain carries TRBV2 and TRBJ1-3; no definite D call. The CDR3 runs to 13 residues. Germline lookup yields CDR1 SNHLY and CDR2 FYNNEI. Trimming removed 3 bases from V and 0 bases from J, with 3 bases in between. The CDR3 is CASSESSGNTIYF. The CDR3 DNA sequence: TGTGCCAGCAGTGAGAGCTCTGGAAACACCATATATTTT.

The chain couples TRBV30 to TRBJ2-4, with 9 bases lining up with TRBD1. V lost 2 bases, J lost 5 bases, and 13 bases stayed unmatched. Germline V CDR1 and CDR2: GTSNPN, SVGIG (reference sequence). The CDR3 has 17 residues. In nucleotides, the CDR3 is TGTGCCTGGAGTCTCTCGGGACAGGGATATGGCGAAAACATTCAGTACTTC. Translation: CAWSLSGQGYGENIQYF.

The chain combines TRBV18 with TRBJ2-7, with TRBD1 identical over 7 bases. With 4 bases clipped from V and 5 bases from J, the junction kept 11 bases outside the gene matches. CDR1 is KGHSH and CDR2 is LQKENI in the germline V gene. CDR3 size: 15 residues. CDR3 sequence reads: CASSLTVGGMDEQYF. The CDR3 coding sequence is TGTGCCAGCTCACTTACCGTAGGGGGCATGGACGAGCAGTACTTC.

The genes are TRBV18 and TRBJ1-3; D is possibly TRBD1 (5 bases). Between the trimmed V and J ends, which lost 3 bases and 3 bases, there was a span of 12 bases. The CDR3 contains 15 residues. Looked up from germline, CDR1 is KGHSH and CDR2 is LQKENI. The DNA for the CDR3 is TGTGCCAGCTCACCGCCCGGGGCCCGTGGAAACACCATATATTTT. Translated: CASSPPGARGNTIYF.

The chain combines TRBV7-9 with TRBJ1-4; D unclear. Germline lookup yields CDR1 SEHNR and CDR2 FQNEAQ (reference sequence). CDR3 size: 14 residues. V dropped 2 bases and J dropped 0 bases, with 4 bases sitting between them. CDR3 DNA: TGTGCCAGCAGCTTACAGTCAACTAATGAAAAACTGTTTTTT. Translated: CASSLQSTNEKLFF.

The J gene is TRBJ2-7, the V gene TRBV6-5, with 11 positions matching TRBD2. J was trimmed by 7 bases and V by 6 bases; bases with no gene match: 8. The CDR3 has 14 amino acids. Germline loops: CDR1 MNHEY, CDR2 SVGAGI. The CDR3 bases are TGTGCCAGCAGCCCGGGACTAGCGGAGAGAGAGCAGTACTTC. Translation gives CASSPGLAEREQYF.